This T cell receptor beta chain was observed in a study of identical twins. Germline loops: CDR1 SGHRS, CDR2 YFSETQ. The CDR3 covers 15 residues. Trimming stripped 5 bases from V and 5 bases from J, with 16 bases between. A single record per CDR3 protein comes from TCRdb applying MiXCR to the 5' RACE reads. The table has some 440,000 distinct CDR3 sequences, 24% seen once. This same sample was also part of a study on T cells expressing NK-cell markers. That source notes: Sorted T-cell subsets CD3+CD56+NKG2C+, CD3+CD56+NKG2C- and CD3+CD56-NKG2C+ were TCR beta-sequenced. The eight sequenced donors comprised seven who were HCMV-seropositive and one who was seronegative. The dominant NKG2C+ clonotypes represented 1.0-7.0% of CD8+ T cells in six donors.

This rearrangement joins TRBV5-1 to TRBJ1-4; D might be TRBD1 (6 bases). The specimen sequenced was CD4+ T cells sorted from blood. The clonotype comes from a young woman in good health. The CDR3 coding sequence is TGCGCCAGCAGAGGGGGAGGGTCGGACAATGAAAAACTGTTTTTT. Residues: CASRGGGSDNEKLFF.